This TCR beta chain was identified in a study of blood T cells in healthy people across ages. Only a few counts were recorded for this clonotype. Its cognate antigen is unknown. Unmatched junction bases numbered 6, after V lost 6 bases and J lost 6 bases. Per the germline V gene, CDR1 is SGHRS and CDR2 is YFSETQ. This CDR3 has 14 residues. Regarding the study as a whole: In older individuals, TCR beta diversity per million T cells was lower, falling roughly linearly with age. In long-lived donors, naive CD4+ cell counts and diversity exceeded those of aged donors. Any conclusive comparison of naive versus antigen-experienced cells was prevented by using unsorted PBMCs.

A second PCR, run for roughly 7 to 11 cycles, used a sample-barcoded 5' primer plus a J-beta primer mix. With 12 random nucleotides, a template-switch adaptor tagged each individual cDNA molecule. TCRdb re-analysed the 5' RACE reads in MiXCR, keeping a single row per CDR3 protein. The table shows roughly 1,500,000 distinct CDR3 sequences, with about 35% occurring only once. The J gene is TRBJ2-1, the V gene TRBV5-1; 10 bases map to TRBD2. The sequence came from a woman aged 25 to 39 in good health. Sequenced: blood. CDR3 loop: CASTLLAGGNEQFF. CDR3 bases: TGCGCCAGCACCCTTTTAGCGGGAGGCAATGAGCAGTTCTTC.